This is a list of T cell receptor beta chains from one sample in a study of monozygotic twins with inflammatory bowel disease. TCRdb processed the 5' RACE reads again and assigns one entry to each CDR3 protein, with no DNA. The sample holds 150,000 or so distinct CDR3 sequences. The material sequenced was blood. These TCRs come from a human donor with ulcerative colitis or Crohn's disease, or a healthy co-twin of an affected twin (not recorded which). Each CDR3 is given with its conserved first and last residue. Fields, in order: V gene, J gene, CDR3 length, CDR3 protein.

V: TRBV4-3
J: TRBJ1-4
length: 18
CDR3: CASSQDLGRTGAQEKLFF

V: TRBV4-1
J: TRBJ1-2
length: 15
CDR3: CASSQDDKGNYGYTF

V: TRBV20-1
J: TRBJ2-2
length: 15
CDR3: CSAKKRDGDTGELFF

V: TRBV7-2
J: TRBJ2-7
length: 15
CDR3: CASSLGTGGWYEQYF

V: TRBV7-2
J: TRBJ2-3
length: 15
CDR3: CASSPIRERTDTQYF

V: TRBV10-3
J: TRBJ2-1
length: 15
CDR3: CAITMGQSSYNEQFF

V: TRBV5-1
J: TRBJ1-1
length: 14
CDR3: CASRLTGWNTEAFF

V: TRBV7-8
J: TRBJ2-2
length: 15
CDR3: CASSWNLGGPGELFF

V: TRBV9
J: TRBJ1-2
length: 14
CDR3: CASSVAEGNYGYTF

V: TRBV7-2
J: TRBJ2-1
length: 16
CDR3: CASSGGPPSSYNEQFF

V: TRBV6-5
J: TRBJ2-1
length: 13
CDR3: CASRGLAPDEQFF

V: TRBV12-3/TRBV12-4
J: TRBJ2-2
length: 14
CDR3: CASSLNRVTGELFF

V: TRBV7-6
J: TRBJ1-2
length: 15
CDR3: CASSPTTVTLYGYTF

V: TRBV27
J: TRBJ2-4
length: 14
CDR3: CASSPGIAKNIQYF

V: TRBV27
J: TRBJ2-2
length: 15
CDR3: CASHISRANTGELFF

V: TRBV5-1
J: TRBJ2-3
length: 17
CDR3: CASSLELASTATDTQYF

V: TRBV7-2
J: TRBJ2-3
length: 14
CDR3: CASSHDRGTDTQYF

V: TRBV5-1
J: TRBJ2-2
length: 14
CDR3: CASSQGQLTGELFF

V: TRBV27
J: TRBJ1-1
length: 17
CDR3: CASSSRSTGIGNTEAFF

V: TRBV5-4
J: TRBJ2-7
length: 13
CDR3: CASSLAPAYEQYF

V: TRBV6-2/TRBV6-3
J: TRBJ1-2
length: 11
CDR3: CATRGIYGYTF

V: TRBV20-1
J: TRBJ2-1
length: 14
CDR3: CSAPNRVGNNEQFF

V: TRBV7-2
J: TRBJ1-1
length: 15
CDR3: CASSPTGQRLIEAFF

V: TRBV5-1
J: TRBJ1-1
length: 13
CDR3: CASRGQLNTEAFF

V: TRBV7-2
J: TRBJ1-1
length: 13
CDR3: CASSARGNTEVFF

V: TRBV5-1
J: TRBJ1-1
length: 14
CDR3: CASRRGIQNTEAFF

V: TRBV11-2
J: TRBJ2-7
length: 14
CDR3: CASSLGVGDYEQYF

V: TRBV20-1
J: TRBJ2-7
length: 15
CDR3: CSARVKGLSSYEQYF

V: TRBV7-3
J: TRBJ1-1
length: 14
CDR3: CASSLKGREAEAFF

V: TRBV24-1
J: TRBJ2-7
length: 17
CDR3: CATSGNWWGPSSYEQYF

V: TRBV30
J: TRBJ2-7
length: 14
CDR3: CAWSGIGEVYEQYF

V: TRBV6-2/TRBV6-3
J: TRBJ1-6
length: 12
CDR3: CAISENNSPLHF

V: TRBV12-3/TRBV12-4
J: TRBJ1-1
length: 14
CDR3: CASSLGGDVTEAFF

V: TRBV19
J: TRBJ1-1
length: 14
CDR3: CASSLQGTKAEAFF

V: TRBV7-9
J: TRBJ2-2
length: 14
CDR3: CASSLSPNTGELFF

V: TRBV5-1
J: TRBJ1-3
length: 15
CDR3: CASSSGGDPGNTIYF

V: TRBV5-1
J: TRBJ2-1
length: 16
CDR3: CASSWALAGGSNEQFF

V: TRBV18
J: TRBJ1-4
length: 16
CDR3: CASSPARGRTAEKLFF

V: TRBV10-2
J: TRBJ2-1
length: 14
CDR3: CASSQAGGPGEQFF

V: TRBV12-3/TRBV12-4
J: TRBJ2-7
length: 13
CDR3: CASSPGGRGEQYF

V: TRBV12-3/TRBV12-4
J: TRBJ1-1
length: 16
CDR3: CASSFRDMGLNTEAFF

V: TRBV6-5
J: TRBJ2-7
length: 14
CDR3: CASSYFGARYEQYF

V: TRBV5-1
J: TRBJ2-7
length: 14
CDR3: CASSLTDTPGEQYF

V: TRBV29-1
J: TRBJ2-1
length: 14
CDR3: CSVEMGLAGAEQFF

V: TRBV7-6
J: TRBJ1-2
length: 15
CDR3: CASSSGTGGDIGYTF

V: TRBV7-2
J: TRBJ2-5
length: 15
CDR3: CASSSTLAGVETQYF

V: TRBV5-1
J: TRBJ1-4
length: 15
CDR3: CASRPSGATNEKLFF

V: TRBV14
J: TRBJ2-1
length: 16
CDR3: CASSQMTGWSYNEQFF

V: TRBV12-3/TRBV12-4
J: TRBJ2-7
length: 15
CDR3: CASSSQLGISYEQYF

V: TRBV2
J: TRBJ2-7
length: 12
CDR3: CASSEQTYEQYF

V: TRBV10-3
J: TRBJ2-1
length: 15
CDR3: CAISYGLAGGNEQFF

V: TRBV18
J: TRBJ2-2
length: 15
CDR3: CASSPQGASTGELFF

V: TRBV5-1
J: TRBJ2-1
length: 17
CDR3: CASSPWRGQRVYNEQFF

V: TRBV20-1
J: TRBJ2-7
length: 16
CDR3: CSASVPERGGSYEQYF